This record looks at one TCR beta chain sequence and its context. The target antigen is unknown. The data originate from a study of T-cell reconstitution after alpha-beta-depleted transplantation in children. Unique molecular identifiers were incorporated during preparation of the TCRbeta library. TCRdb reanalysed the PCR reads using MiXCR and keeps one entry per CDR3 protein. Among approximately 490,000 distinct CDR3 sequences listed, 10% were seen once. Trimming took 6 bases from V and 0 from J; bases not matched to a gene: 14. Germline V gene data show CDR1 as DFQATT and CDR2 as SNEGSKA (reference sequence). This CDR3 comprises 19 residues. Study outcomes and limitations: After one year, T-cell counts and TCRbeta diversity mostly came from new T cells. Reported findings indicate that, about two months after transplant, alpha-beta T cells came from several hundred expanded clones, which were derived from non-depleted graft cells.

This chain links TRBV20-1 with TRBJ2-1, with TRBD2 matching 13 bases. Sequencing used PBMCs, obtained before TCRalphabeta/CD19-depleted stem cell transplant. The TCR comes from a child aged 2-15 years with inherited bone marrow failure, due to receive a stem cell transplant. The CDR3 spells CSAYAGTSGTRSSYNEQFF. DNA for the CDR3: TGCAGTGCGTACGCCGGGACTAGCGGGACTCGAAGCTCCTACAATGAGCAGTTCTTC.